The 24 T cell receptor beta chains in this list originate from one sample, sequenced in a study of cytotoxic CD8 clonotypes in ibrutinib-treated CLL. The assay was immunoSEQ multiplex PCR, and TCRdb's table has in-frame clones only and misses some. Among 100,000 to 150,000 clones listed, roughly 88% were seen once. The sample in question was PBMCs, obtained after 24 months of ibrutinib treatment. The receptor source for this set is a human donor with chronic lymphocytic leukemia.

The chain has TRBV10-3 and TRBJ1-1; TRBD1 might be the D (6 bases). CDR1 ENHRY and CDR2 SYGVKD come from the germline V gene. V dropped 11 bases and J dropped 3 bases, with 16 bases sitting between them. There are 13 residues in the CDR3. The CDR3 is CAAMQGWDTEAFF. The CDR3, as DNA: TGTGCCGCAATGCAGGGGTGGGACACTGAAGCTTTCTTT.

The V gene is TRBV9, the J gene TRBJ2-7; D perhaps matches TRBD2 (7 bases). Germline V gives CDR1 SGDLS, CDR2 YYNGEE. The ends were cut back, 0 bases at V and 3 bases at J, with 13 bases in the middle. CDR3 length: 15 residues. The CDR3 loop reads CASSVVGGPVYEQYF. CDR3 bases: TGTGCCAGCAGCGTAGTCGGGGGGCCGGTCTACGAGCAGTACTTC. Drawing the rest from reference TRBV9 and TRBJ2-7, the complete variable domain is DSGVTQTPKHLITATGQRVTLRCSPRSGDLSVYWYQQSLDQGLQFLIQYYNGEERAKGNILERFSAQQFPDLHSELNLSSLELGDSALYFCASSVVGGPVYEQYFGPGTRLTVT.

The CDR3 protein is CASSPSWNEQFF. DNA for the CDR3: TGTGCCAGCAGCCCGAGTTGGAATGAGCAGTTCTTC. J is TRBJ2-1 and V is TRBV5-6; D call uncertain. CDR3 length equals 12 residues. Germline-derived CDR1 and CDR2 are SGHDT and YYEEEE. Trimming shortened V by 4 bases and J by 7 bases, and 9 bases separated the two germline ends.

The CDR3 loop reads CASSLRGLTEAFF. The CDR3 DNA follows: TGTGCCAGCAGCCTCAGGGGGTTAACTGAAGCTTTCTTT. The V gene is TRBV6-5, the J gene TRBJ1-1; 7 bases are shared with TRBD1. The CDR3 is made up of 13 amino acids. CDR1 is MNHEY and CDR2 is SVGAGI in the germline V gene. The J segment lost 5 bases and the V segment lost 6 bases, leaving 6 bases of the junction unmatched.

The genes are TRBV19 and TRBJ1-5; D gene ambiguous. The CDR3 sequence is 20 residues long. Germline CDR1 reads LNHDA; CDR2 reads SQIVND (reference sequence). V gave up 3 bases and J gave up 2 bases, with 26 bases separating them. The CDR3 here is CASSMSVHKVSPRGNQPQHF. The CDR3, as DNA: TGTGCCAGTAGTATGTCGGTACACAAAGTAAGTCCGAGGGGCAATCAGCCCCAGCATTTT. The full variable domain, with the rest looked up from reference TRBV19 and TRBJ1-5, is DGGITQSPKYLFRKEGQNVTLSCEQNLNHDAMYWYRQDPGQGLRLIYYSQIVNDFQKGDIAEGYSVSREKKESFPLTVTSAQKNPTAFYLCASSMSVHKVSPRGNQPQHFGDGTRLSIL.

The chain joins TRBV7-2 to TRBJ2-1, with 9 bases that match TRBD1. Germline CDR1 SGHTA, CDR2 FQGNSA. The length of the CDR3 is 16 residues. Trimming took 0 bases from V and 9 from J; bases not matched to a gene: 9. This CDR3 reads CASSLAGTGGLSEQFF. The CDR3 nucleotides are TGTGCCAGCAGCTTAGCAGGCACAGGGGGCTTAAGTGAGCAGTTCTTC.

The rearrangement joins TRBV15 to TRBJ1-3, with D possibly TRBD1 on 6 matching bases. This CDR3 spans 18 amino acids. V dropped 6 bases and J dropped 0 bases, with 21 bases sitting between them. Looked up from germline, CDR1 is LNHNV and CDR2 is YYDKDF (reference sequence). The CDR3 loop reads CATSMLQGIPLSGNTIYF. DNA of the CDR3: TGTGCCACCAGTATGCTACAGGGAATCCCACTCTCTGGAAACACCATATATTTT.

This chain connects TRBV28 to TRBJ2-3; 12 nucleotides agree with TRBD1. Germline V gene lookup returns CDR1 MDHEN and CDR2 SYDVKM. The J segment lost 4 bases and the V segment lost 5 bases, leaving 7 bases of the junction unmatched. The CDR3 runs to 16 residues. The CDR3 DNA sequence: TGTGCCAGCAGTCCGTCGGGACAGGGGGCGTCAGATACGCAGTATTTT. Translating gives CASSPSGQGASDTQYF.

The count of this clone is one. The V and J genes are TRBV27 and TRBJ2-7, with D possibly being TRBD2 (6 bases). The CDR3 contains 15 residues. The V and J ends lost 2 bases and 2 bases respectively, with 13 bases between them. CDR1 MNHEY and CDR2 SMNVEV come from the germline V gene (reference sequence). CDR3 DNA: TGTGCCAGCAGTTTAAAGGCGGGAAGGGCCTACGAGCAGTACTTC. This sequence encodes CASSLKAGRAYEQYF.

The chain joins TRBV18 to TRBJ1-5, with D possibly matching TRBD1 (6 bases). This CDR3 region has 15 residues. Germline loops: CDR1 KGHSH, CDR2 LQKENI. V lost 5 bases to trimming and J lost 9 bases, with 20 bases between them. CDR3 sequence reads: CASSVGGQADRPQHF. The CDR3 DNA is TGTGCCAGCTCAGTTGGGGGACAAGCCGATCGGCCCCAGCATTTT.

The rearrangement links TRBV5-4 to TRBJ2-1; 7 nucleotides line up with TRBD1. Losses at the gene ends were 3 bases for V and 0 bases for J; bases not matched to a gene: 9. Germline V gene data show CDR1 as SGHNT and CDR2 as YYREEE (reference sequence). The CDR3 runs to 17 residues. The CDR3 DNA sequence: TGTGCCAGCAGCTCAGGGGGACCTACTCTCTCCTACAATGAGCAGTTCTTC. Amino acids: CASSSGGPTLSYNEQFF.

The CDR3 loop reads CASSSALALTYEQYF. The CDR3 DNA is TGTGCCAGCTCATCAGCATTAGCCCTGACCTACGAGCAGTACTTC. V usage is TRBV18 and J usage is TRBJ2-7; no clear D gene. The ends were cut back, 5 bases at V and 2 bases at J, with 16 bases in the middle. CDR1 is KGHSH and CDR2 is LQKENI in the germline V gene. CDR3 length: 15 residues. The full variable domain, completed using reference TRBV18 and TRBJ2-7, is NAGVMQNPRHLVRRRGQEARLRCSPMKGHSHVYWYRQLPEEGLKFMVYLQKENIIDESGMPKERFSAEFPKEGPSILRIQQVVRGDSAAYFCASSSALALTYEQYFGPGTRLTVT.

The CDR3 nucleotides are TGTGCCAGCATCCCCGACAGACCCTATGGCTACACCTTC. Amino acids: CASIPDRPYGYTF. The chain is built from TRBV28 and TRBJ1-2; weak D call: TRBD1 (5 bases). Looked up from germline, CDR1 is MDHEN and CDR2 is SYDVKM. The CDR3 has 13 amino acids. V lost 7 bases and J 4 bases, leaving 13 bases between the germline ends.

This clone was seen a few times. The chain has TRBV7-3 and TRBJ2-5; TRBD1 matches at 10 bases. The trim removed 5 bases at V and 2 bases at J, leaving 5 bases unmatched. This CDR3 region has 15 residues. Germline lookup yields CDR1 SGHTA and CDR2 FQGTGA. The CDR3: CASSPKGQGQETQYF. The CDR3 region has the DNA TGTGCCAGCAGCCCCAAGGGACAGGGGCAAGAGACCCAGTACTTC.

The gene calls are TRBV30 and TRBJ1-1; D not resolved. Germline V gene sequence: CDR1 GTSNPN, CDR2 SVGIG (reference sequence). Trimming stripped 4 bases from V and 5 bases from J, with 11 bases between. The CDR3 has 12 amino acids. CDR3 protein: CAWKVVQTEAFF. The CDR3 nucleotides read TGTGCCTGGAAGGTGGTGCAGACTGAAGCTTTCTTT.

This clone has only one observation. The chain couples TRBV4-2 to TRBJ2-5; 14 bases are a match to TRBD2. The CDR3 runs 15 residues. The V gene's germline CDR1 is LGHNA and CDR2 YNFKEQ. V lost 2 bases and J lost 5; bases outside the gene matches: 1. The CDR3 sequence: CASSQRLAGGETQYF. The CDR3 nucleotides are TGTGCCAGCAGCCAAAGACTAGCGGGGGGGGAGACCCAGTACTTC.

This chain joins TRBV28 and TRBJ2-7, with D unresolved. V lost 2 bases and J lost 6, with 8 bases in between. CDR3 size: 12 residues. Germline lookup yields CDR1 MDHEN and CDR2 SYDVKM. The CDR3 bases are TGTGCCAGCAGTTTACAGCGTCTCGAGCAGTACTTC. Amino acids: CASSLQRLEQYF.

The chain employs TRBV2 and TRBJ2-3; the match to TRBD2 covers 11 bases. V lost 5 bases, J lost 4 bases, and 5 bases stayed unmatched. CDR3 length equals 15 residues. The germline CDR1 and CDR2 sequences are SNHLY and FYNNEI. The CDR3 spells CASSPTSGSADTQYF. The CDR3 region has the DNA TGTGCCAGCAGTCCCACTAGCGGGAGCGCAGATACGCAGTATTTT.

V and J are TRBV29-1 and TRBJ1-1; 11 bases map to TRBD1. Unmatched junction bases numbered 15, after V lost 6 bases and J lost 6 bases. CDR1 and CDR2 from the germline V gene are SQVTM and ANQGSEA. The CDR3 extends over 16 amino acids. CDR3 protein: CSVLTRWGTGGAEAFF. In DNA form, the CDR3 reads TGCAGCGTCCTCACAAGATGGGGGACAGGGGGGGCTGAAGCTTTCTTT.

V is TRBV5-1 and J is TRBJ1-6; D gene ambiguous. V was pared by 0 bases and J by 13 bases, with 14 bases between. CDR3 length: 14 amino acids. Germline V gene data show CDR1 as SGHRS and CDR2 as YFSETQ. The CDR3 DNA reads as TGCGCCAGCAGCTTGGGGGAGTCCGCCTCGCCCCTCCACTTT. It encodes CASSLGESASPLHF.

This clone was detected a few times. The CDR3 DNA reads TGTGCCAGCAGCCCCCCACCGGGAGGCAGCGCAGATACGCAGTATTTT. Its protein is CASSPPPGGSADTQYF. The chain employs TRBV7-2 and TRBJ2-3; TRBD2 agrees at 7 bases. CDR3 length equals 16 residues. V trimming: 5 bases; J trimming: 4 bases; junction bases outside the gene matches: 12. Germline loops: CDR1 SGHTA, CDR2 FQGNSA.

This clone was found once. The V gene is TRBV27, the J gene TRBJ2-1, with unresolved D. V lost 7 bases to trimming and J lost 7 bases, with 8 bases between them. CDR1 MNHEY and CDR2 SMNVEV come from the germline V gene (reference sequence). This CDR3 comprises 11 residues. Here the CDR3 reads CASTKRNEQFF. CDR3 DNA sequence: TGTGCCAGCACAAAGCGAAATGAGCAGTTCTTC.

This clone was observed at least ten times. The J gene is TRBJ1-6, the V gene TRBV30, with TRBD1 as a possible D gene (5 bases). The germline V gene has CDR1 GTSNPN and CDR2 SVGIG (reference sequence). V was clipped by 2 bases and J by 0 bases, with 11 bases between them. CDR3 size: 16 residues. The CDR3 sequence: CAWSRGWSSYNSPLHF. CDR3 DNA: TGTGCCTGGAGTAGGGGCTGGAGCTCCTATAATTCACCCCTCCACTTT.

This rearrangement joins TRBV28 to TRBJ2-5; possibly TRBD1 for D (5 bases). Germline CDR1 MDHEN, CDR2 SYDVKM. CDR3 length equals 15 residues. The V end was cut by 6 bases, the J end by 0 bases, with 14 bases between. As DNA, the CDR3 is TGTGCCAGCAGAATAGTCCAGGGCCACCAAGAGACCCAGTACTTC. Amino acid sequence: CASRIVQGHQETQYF.